This T cell receptor beta chain originates from a study of OX40 agonist ivuxolimab in advanced cancers. Describing the broader study: Ivuxolimab, which targeted the costimulatory receptor OX40 (CD134), was an agonistic, fully human IgG2 monoclonal antibody. Patients were allowed to have had prior anti-PD-1, anti-PD-L1 or anti-CTLA-4 therapy, and around 41% of the dose-escalation patients had previously received checkpoint inhibitors. The purpose of peripheral TCRbeta sequencing was to test whether ivuxolimab changed TCR sequence diversity and led to clonal T-cell expansion. The paper reports the monotherapy dose-escalation portion (N = 52 patients) of the phase I ivuxolimab trial. Partial responses were achieved by three dose-escalation patients, of whom one had hepatocellular carcinoma and two had cutaneous melanoma. Intravenous ivuxolimab was administered to patients every 2 weeks at six dose levels: 0.01, 0.1, 0.3, 1.5, 3 and 10 mg/kg. In the dose-escalation cohort, 70% to 85% of patients were male, and the mean age was approximately 60 years, with a range of roughly 20 to 80. Of the 50 to 55 dose-escalation patients, hepatocellular carcinoma was present in around 20, melanoma in approximately 15, renal cell carcinoma in 9 and head and neck cancer in 9.

As regards this clone: What antigen it recognizes has not been identified. Base qualities are not at hand, and no much larger clone is one base apart.

Genomic DNA was isolated from the sorted cells so that the TCRbeta CDR3 region could be sequenced. TCRbeta CDR3 regions were sequenced using the immunoSEQ Assay. The immuneACCESS repertoire file appears here via TCRdb, limited to in-frame rearrangements. These files lack a portion of the clones; in checked studies, under half of the deficit traces to unresolved V genes, and the cause of the others is not known. This sample comprises roughly 92,000 clones, roughly nine tenths of them detected only once. The top ten clonotypes cover more than 8.5% of the sample. The CDR3 holds 15 amino acids from the cysteine to the phenylalanine. Of all the DNA, just the CDR3 is kept, 45 bases in frame from base 1. The germline V gene gives CDR1 as SGHTA and CDR2 as FQGTGA. Trimming costs V 5 bases and J 0 bases, and their ends lie 12 bases apart. General study outcomes and caveats: After ivuxolimab, CD8+ T cells had more expanded clones than CD4+ T cells on average. The antigen specificity of the peripheral T cells that underwent clonal expansion was not determined. Low levels of normalized T-cell clonal expansion were also seen in some patients who did not respond. Partial responders in the 0.1-3.0 mg/kg groups had among the lowest normalized peripheral clonal expansion, especially among CD8+ T cells. At doses from 0.1 to 3.0 mg/kg, clonal expansion was seen in both CD4+ and CD8+ blood T cells between baseline and week 6.

The trial excluded patients who had a history of autoimmune disease or were on systemic immunosuppression. In every dose cohort, peripheral blood was drawn for TCR sequencing at baseline, cycle 4 day 1, and cycle 7 day 1. The samples were drawn from a first-in-human, open-label, multicenter phase I dose-escalation trial of ivuxolimab. Adults with locally advanced or metastatic melanoma, renal cell, hepatocellular, or head and neck squamous cell carcinoma were enrolled in the trial. CD4+ and CD8+ T cells were sorted separately from peripheral blood before TCR sequencing. Sequences were derived from CD4+ or CD8+ T cells sorted from blood, sampled in a trial of the OX40 agonist ivuxolimab. The chain couples TRBV7-3 to TRBJ2-3; the D segment could be TRBD2, given 6 matching bases. The receptor was derived from an adult with an advanced solid tumor such as melanoma, head and neck, liver or kidney cancer. DNA sequence: TGTGCCAGCAGCCCTCGTGGGGGGAGCACAGATACGCAGTATTTT. Its translation reads: CASSPRGGSTDTQYF.